This T cell receptor (beta chain) derives from a study of OX40 agonist ivuxolimab in advanced cancers. Study-level background: The patients' treatment was ivuxolimab, an agonistic anti-OX40 (CD134) antibody. Whole-study results and caveats: Clonal expansion from baseline to week 6 occurred in both CD4+ and CD8+ T cells.

TCRdb's table, derived via immunoSEQ multiplex PCR, lists solely in-frame clones and lacks some. This table holds about 40,000 clones, 70% to 90% found once. The ends were cut back, 4 bases at V and 7 bases at J, with 10 bases in the middle. Germline V gene sequence: CDR1 SGHDN, CDR2 FVKESK. This CDR3 is 13 amino acids long. To note about this clone: Its antigen is undetermined.

The chain combines TRBV14 with TRBJ2-2; no definite D call. The TCR was taken from an adult with an advanced solid tumor such as melanoma, head and neck, liver or kidney cancer. This specimen consisted of CD4+ or CD8+ T cells sorted from blood, obtained in a trial of the OX40 agonist ivuxolimab. This CDR3 is CASSLLSLGELFF. The CDR3 nucleotides are TGTGCCAGCAGCCTCTTATCTCTCGGGGAGCTGTTTTTT.